This T cell receptor beta chain was profiled in a study of neurological immune-mediated disorders. This clonotype appeared many times. Its antigen is unidentified. Study-level points and caveats: Across subjects, expanded clones had no CDR3 amino acid sequences in common, pointing to private repertoires in all groups. Expansion of TCR clones was greatest in HTLV-1-associated myelopathy and smallest in multiple sclerosis, where it fell below that of healthy controls.

As for time point: longitudinal time-point 1 (baseline). From 2 million PBMCs stored at -80 C, the unsorted libraries were generated. Germline CDR1 reads SQVTM; CDR2 reads ANQGSEA. V was clipped by 2 bases and J by 8 bases, with 9 bases between them. CDR3 size: 11 residues. TCRdb ran MiXCR on the 5' RACE reads and lists one entry per CDR3 protein. This sample has about 49,000 distinct CDR3 sequences, with approximately 9.1% found just once. The receptor comes from a woman between 40 and 55 years old in good health. The chain combines TRBV29-1 with TRBJ1-1; no definite D call. The sequenced material came from PBMCs. The CDR3 DNA sequence: TGCAGCGTTGAATCAGGCAGGGAAGCTTTCTTT. Translated: CSVESGREAFF.